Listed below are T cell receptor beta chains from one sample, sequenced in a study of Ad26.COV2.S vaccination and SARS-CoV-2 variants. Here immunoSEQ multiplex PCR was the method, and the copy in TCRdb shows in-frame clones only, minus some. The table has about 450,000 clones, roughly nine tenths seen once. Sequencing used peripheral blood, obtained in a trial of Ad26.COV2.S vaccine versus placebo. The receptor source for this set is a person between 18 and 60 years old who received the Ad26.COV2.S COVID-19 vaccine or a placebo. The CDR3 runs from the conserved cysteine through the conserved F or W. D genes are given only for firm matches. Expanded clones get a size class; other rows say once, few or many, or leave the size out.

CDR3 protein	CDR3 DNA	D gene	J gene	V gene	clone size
CASMARQGVNTIYF	TGTGCCAGTATGGCCAGACAGGGCGTAAACACCATATATTTT	TRBD1	TRBJ1-3	TRBV19	NA
CASSLGGTGAGSPLHF	TGTGCCAGTAGCCTAGGAGGGACAGGGGCCGGGTCACCCCTCCACTTT	TRBD1	TRBJ1-6	TRBV19	once
CASAGGGSNTGELFF	TGTGCCAGCGCGGGCGGGGGATCGAACACCGGGGAGCTGTTTTTT	TRBD2	TRBJ2-2	TRBV6-5	NA
CASSEGKGYGYTF	TGTGCCAGCTCAGAGGGAAAGGGCTATGGCTACACCTTC	NA	TRBJ1-2	TRBV18	NA
CSASRGQVGTEQFF	TGCAGCGCCTCCCGGGGGCAGGTGGGTACTGAGCAGTTCTTC	NA	TRBJ2-1	TRBV29-1	NA
CASSFGSAMNTEAFF	TGTGCCAGCAGCTTTGGTTCCGCAATGAACACTGAAGCTTTCTTT	NA	TRBJ1-1	TRBV7-2	NA
CASSQERTLGYTF	TGTGCCAGCAGCCAAGAGAGGACGCTAGGCTACACCTTC	NA	TRBJ1-2	TRBV4-2	many
CASTTGTSGEKNTGELFF	TGCGCCAGTACTACCGGGACTAGCGGGGAGAAGAACACCGGGGAGCTGTTTTTT	TRBD2	TRBJ2-2	TRBV10-1	NA
CASSPVTRPSTEAFF	TGTGCCAGCTCACCCGTAACGCGACCGAGCACTGAAGCTTTCTTT	NA	TRBJ1-1	TRBV18	once
CASSQTGGRQPQHF	TGTGCCAGCAGCCAGACAGGGGGCAGGCAGCCCCAGCATTTT	TRBD1	TRBJ1-5	TRBV7-2	NA
CASSLWSSGGGGTGELFF	TGTGCCAGCAGCTTATGGTCTAGCGGGGGAGGAGGGACCGGGGAGCTGTTTTTT	TRBD2	TRBJ2-2	TRBV11-2	once
CASSRDYNTGELFF	TGTGCCAGCAGCCGGGACTACAACACCGGGGAGCTGTTTTTT	TRBD2	TRBJ2-2	TRBV7-3	NA
CSASVAELYNEQFF	TGCAGTGCTAGTGTGGCGGAACTCTACAATGAGCAGTTCTTC	NA	TRBJ2-1	TRBV20-1	NA
CAISVTATEAFF	TGTGCCATCAGTGTCACAGCTACTGAAGCTTTCTTT	NA	TRBJ1-1	TRBV10-3	NA
CASSMLAGGPSTGELFF	TGTGCCAGCAGCATGCTAGCGGGAGGGCCGTCAACCGGGGAGCTGTTTTTT	TRBD2	TRBJ2-2	TRBV3-1/TRBV3-2	once
CASSEVGRLSGNTIYF	TGTGCCAGCAGTGAGGTGGGGAGACTCTCTGGAAACACCATATATTTT	NA	TRBJ1-3	TRBV2	NA
CASSLAGLNQPQHF	TGTGCCAGCAGCTTAGCGGGACTTAATCAGCCCCAGCATTTT	NA	TRBJ1-5	TRBV7-2	once
CASSRAGGPNYGYTF	TGTGCCAGCAGCCGAGCGGGGGGGCCGAACTATGGCTACACCTTC	NA	TRBJ1-2	TRBV3-1/TRBV3-2	NA
CASSQVTGTQPLSPLHF	TGTGCCAGCAGCCAAGTCACCGGGACGCAGCCCCTTTCACCCCTCCACTTT	NA	TRBJ1-6	TRBV14	NA
CASSPRGHRSSYNSPLHF	TGTGCCAGCAGCCCGAGGGGCCACCGAAGCTCCTATAATTCACCCCTCCACTTT	NA	TRBJ1-6	TRBV7-2	NA
CASTRTGWDGELFF	TGTGCCAGCACCCGGACAGGGTGGGACGGGGAGCTGTTTTTT	TRBD1	TRBJ2-2	TRBV9	NA
CSSDRGGTDTQYF	TGCAGCTCCGACCGGGGCGGAACAGATACGCAGTATTTT	NA	TRBJ2-3	TRBV29-1	once
CASSVAAGYSYEQYF	TGTGCCAGCAGCGTAGCGGCAGGCTACTCCTACGAGCAGTACTTC	NA	TRBJ2-7	TRBV9	few
CASSLTGFGNQPQHF	TGTGCCAGCAGCTTAACAGGGTTTGGCAATCAGCCCCAGCATTTT	NA	TRBJ1-5	TRBV7-2	NA
CASTGLDTQYF	TGTGCCAGCACGGGGTTGGATACGCAGTATTTT	NA	TRBJ2-3	TRBV6-5	few
CASSLREGARGTGELFF	TGCGCCAGCAGCTTGAGGGAGGGGGCGCGAGGCACCGGGGAGCTGTTTTTT	NA	TRBJ2-2	TRBV5-1	NA
CASSPPVAGGTDTQYF	TGTGCCAGCTCACCACCGGTCGCAGGGGGCACAGATACGCAGTATTTT	NA	TRBJ2-3	TRBV18	NA
CASSVVGTGAGELFF	TGTGCCAGCAGCGTAGTCGGGACAGGCGCCGGGGAGCTGTTTTTT	TRBD1	TRBJ2-2	TRBV9	NA
CATSRGPSTDTQYF	TGTGCCACCAGCAGGGGGCCGAGCACAGATACGCAGTATTTT	NA	TRBJ2-3	TRBV15	NA
CASSSLASVHEQYF	TGCGCCAGCAGCTCACTAGCGTCGGTCCACGAGCAGTACTTC	TRBD2	TRBJ2-7	TRBV5-1	NA
CASSPPGLGEQFF	TGTGCCAGCTCACCACCGGGGTTAGGTGAGCAGTTCTTC	NA	TRBJ2-1	TRBV18	NA
CASSPSGGDTGELFF	TGTGCCAGCAGCCCTAGCGGGGGGGACACCGGGGAGCTGTTTTTT	TRBD2	TRBJ2-2	TRBV28	NA
CASSGGRAYGYTF	TGTGCCAGCAGCGGGGGGCGCGCCTATGGCTACACCTTC	NA	TRBJ1-2	TRBV2	NA
CASSPRTGQRTGELFF	TGTGCCAGCTCACCACGGACTGGACAGCGCACCGGGGAGCTGTTTTTT	NA	TRBJ2-2	TRBV18	NA
CASSYRWFEQFF	TGTGCCAGCAGCTATCGGTGGTTTGAGCAGTTCTTC	NA	TRBJ2-1	TRBV3-1/TRBV3-2	NA
CASSPWGERAFF	TGTGCCAGTAGCCCATGGGGAGAGAGGGCTTTCTTT	NA	TRBJ1-1	TRBV19	NA
CASSLGLAGMPAGGETQYF	TGCGCCAGCAGCTTGGGACTAGCGGGAATGCCGGCCGGGGGAGAGACCCAGTACTTC	TRBD2	TRBJ2-5	TRBV5-1	NA
CSAVNSGGYTF	TGCAGTGCTGTTAACTCGGGCGGCTACACCTTC	NA	TRBJ1-2	TRBV20-1	NA
CASSMSRVATNEKLFF	TGTGCCAGCAGTATGAGTCGAGTAGCAACTAATGAAAAACTGTTTTTT	NA	TRBJ1-4	TRBV6-2/TRBV6-3	NA
CAISDGQVPEAFF	TGTGCCATCAGTGATGGTCAGGTACCTGAAGCTTTCTTT	NA	TRBJ1-1	TRBV10-3	NA
CASSSAGGGEKLFF	TGTGCCAGCAGTTCAGCCGGTGGTGGTGAAAAACTGTTTTTT	NA	TRBJ1-4	TRBV28	NA
CASSLTRENIQYF	TGTGCCAGTAGCCTAACTAGGGAGAACATTCAGTACTTC	NA	TRBJ2-4	TRBV19	NA
CASSYSSPKGGRRLNTEAFF	TGTGCCAGCAGTTACTCCTCCCCCAAGGGGGGACGGAGGTTGAACACTGAAGCTTTCTTT	NA	TRBJ1-1	TRBV6-2/TRBV6-3	NA
CASSLVIRAGANVLTF	TGCGCCAGCAGCCTGGTGATTCGCGCTGGGGCCAACGTCCTGACTTTC	NA	TRBJ2-6	TRBV4-3	NA
CASSSGTSGNTGELFF	TGTGCCAGTAGCTCCGGGACTAGCGGGAACACCGGGGAGCTGTTTTTT	TRBD2	TRBJ2-2	TRBV19	NA
CASSQLDGKEGYTF	TGTGCCAGCAGCCAACTGGATGGGAAGGAAGGCTACACCTTC	NA	TRBJ1-2	TRBV4-2	NA
CASSWSGTPQETQYF	TGCGCCAGCAGCTGGTCAGGGACCCCTCAGGAGACCCAGTACTTC	NA	TRBJ2-5	TRBV5-1	once
CASSSLRDTGGYTF	TGTGCCAGCAGCTCCCTCCGGGACACGGGAGGCTACACCTTC	NA	TRBJ1-2	TRBV7-2	NA
CASSVGGRTEAFF	TGTGCCAGCAGCGTAGGGGGGAGGACTGAAGCTTTCTTT	NA	TRBJ1-1	TRBV9	NA
CASSRGRGGDYGYTF	TGTGCCAGCAGCCGTGGTCGGGGAGGGGACTATGGCTACACCTTC	NA	TRBJ1-2	TRBV3-1/TRBV3-2	once
CRSGGARGYTF	TGCAGATCAGGGGGGGCGCGAGGCTACACCTTC	TRBD1	TRBJ1-2	TRBV20-1	NA
CASSPDGSNTGELFF	TGCGCCAGCAGCCCGGACGGATCGAACACCGGGGAGCTGTTTTTT	NA	TRBJ2-2	TRBV5-1	NA
CATADRVSLKTQYF	TGTGCCACAGCGGACAGGGTATCGTTAAAGACCCAGTACTTC	TRBD1	TRBJ2-5	TRBV19	NA